The entry below describes one T cell receptor beta chain. The data are from a study of T cells in Graves' hyperthyroidism and ophthalmopathy. Overall study: Prior to any treatment, at the point of initial diagnosis, peripheral blood was collected.

In the ophthalmopathy cohort, Clinical Activity Score was at least 3, NOSPECS grade at least 4, and duration under 3 months. Amplification targeted TCR beta CDR3 regions from RNA transcripts. The HTBI primer set served for first-round RT-PCR of the TCR CDR3. TCRdb used MiXCR to reprocess the multiplex PCR reads, holding one entry per CDR3 protein. The sample comprises hundreds of thousands of distinct CDR3 sequences, around 15% of which are singletons, and roughly a fifth rests with the top ten. This CDR3 is 16 amino acids long. Germline V gene sequence: CDR1 LGHNA, CDR2 YNFKEQ. Trimming pared 3 bases from V and 5 bases from J, leaving 16 bases between.

This chain uses TRBV4-2 with TRBJ2-2, with a possible D match to TRBD1 (6 bases). Specimen: blood. The sequence came from a woman in her fifties or sixties with Graves' ophthalmopathy. For the CDR3, the DNA is TGTGCCAGCAGCCACGGGACATTCGAGGGTACCGGGGAGCTGTTTTTT. Residues: CASSHGTFEGTGELFF.